This T cell receptor (beta chain) was found in a study of shared clonotypes between healthy human individuals. General study findings and limits: Approximately 5.1% was the fraction of naive CD4 clonotypes found shared across a few donors.

The input for sorted-subset replicate PCRs was about 200 ng DNA, 25,000 to 35,000 T cell genomes. The protocol was immunoSEQ multiplex PCR, while the TCRdb copy is restricted to in-frame clones and leaves out a portion. Of under 1,100,000 clones in the sample, approximately 80% were seen once. CDR3 length: 11 residues. V lost 3 bases and J 5 bases, leaving 4 bases between the germline ends. Germline V gene lookup returns CDR1 SGHAT and CDR2 FQDESV (reference sequence). Donors, without exception, were Caucasian adults residing in Nashville, Tennessee. This clone showed up just once. Its target is not known. A much bigger clone sits one base away, suggesting this may be a read error. The same CDR3 also results from other DNA sequences found in this sample.

Sequenced sample: memory CD4+ T cells from PBMCs. Subset reported: CD45RA-negative fraction. The J gene is TRBJ2-5, the V gene TRBV11-1, with D unclear. The sequence derives from a man between 18 and 29 years old in good health. Some clones in this sample may be carry-over from other donors' samples. In DNA, the CDR3 is TGTGCCAGCAGCTTGGAGGAGACCCAGTACTTC. It translates to CASSLEETQYF.